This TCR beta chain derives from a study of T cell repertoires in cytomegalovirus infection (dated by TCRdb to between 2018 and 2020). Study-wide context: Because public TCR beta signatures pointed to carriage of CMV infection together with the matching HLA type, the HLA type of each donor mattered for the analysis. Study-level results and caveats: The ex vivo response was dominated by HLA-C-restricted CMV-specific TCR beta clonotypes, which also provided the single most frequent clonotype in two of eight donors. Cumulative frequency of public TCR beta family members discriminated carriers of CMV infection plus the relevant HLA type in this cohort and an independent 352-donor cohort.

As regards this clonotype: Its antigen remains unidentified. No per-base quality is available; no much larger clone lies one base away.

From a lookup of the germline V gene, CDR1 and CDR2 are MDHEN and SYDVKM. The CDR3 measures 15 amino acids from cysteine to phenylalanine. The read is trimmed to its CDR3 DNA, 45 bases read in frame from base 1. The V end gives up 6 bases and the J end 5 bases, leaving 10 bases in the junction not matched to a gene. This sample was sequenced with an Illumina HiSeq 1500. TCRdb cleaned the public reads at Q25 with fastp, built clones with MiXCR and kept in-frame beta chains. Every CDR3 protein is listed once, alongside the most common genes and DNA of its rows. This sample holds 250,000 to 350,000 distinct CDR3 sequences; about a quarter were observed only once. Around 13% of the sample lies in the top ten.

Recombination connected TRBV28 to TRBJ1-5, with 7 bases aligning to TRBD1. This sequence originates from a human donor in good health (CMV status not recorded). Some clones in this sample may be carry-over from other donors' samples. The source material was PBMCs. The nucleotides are TGTGCCAGCAGACGACAGGGCGCCGACTATCAGCCCCAGCATTTT. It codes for CASRRQGADYQPQHF.